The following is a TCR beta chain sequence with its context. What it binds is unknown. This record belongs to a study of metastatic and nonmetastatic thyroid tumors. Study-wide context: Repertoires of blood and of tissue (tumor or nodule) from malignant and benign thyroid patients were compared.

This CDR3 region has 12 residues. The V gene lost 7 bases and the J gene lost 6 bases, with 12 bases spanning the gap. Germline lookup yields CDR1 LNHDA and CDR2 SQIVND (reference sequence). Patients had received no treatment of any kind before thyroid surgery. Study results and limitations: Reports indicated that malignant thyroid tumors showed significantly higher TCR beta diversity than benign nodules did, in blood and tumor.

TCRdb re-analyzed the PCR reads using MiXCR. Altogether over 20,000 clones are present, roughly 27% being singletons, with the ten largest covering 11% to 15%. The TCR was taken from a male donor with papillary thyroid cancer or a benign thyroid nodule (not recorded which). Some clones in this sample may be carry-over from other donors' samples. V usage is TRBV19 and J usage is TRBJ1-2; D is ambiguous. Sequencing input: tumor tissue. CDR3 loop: CASKGSHHGYTF. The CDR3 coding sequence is TGTGCCAGTAAGGGCAGCCACCATGGCTACACCTTC. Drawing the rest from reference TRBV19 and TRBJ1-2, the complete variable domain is DGGITQSPKYLFRKEGQNVTLSCEQNLNHDAMYWYRQDPGQGLRLIYYSQIVNDFQKGDIAEGYSVSREKKESFPLTVTSAQKNPTAFYLCASKGSHHGYTFGSGTRLTVV.